These T cell receptor beta chains were read from a single sample in a study of shared clonotypes between healthy human individuals. Clones were read by immunoSEQ multiplex PCR, and TCRdb kept only the in-frame ones, dropping some. The table records roughly 2,000,000 clones, 93% of them present only once. Sequencing input: naive CD8+ T cells from PBMCs. These receptors came from a man between 18 and 29 years old in good health. Some clones in this sample may be carry-over from other donors' samples. Both conserved end residues are part of each CDR3. A D gene is named only where the DNA matches it firmly. A clone size is listed for some rows: how often the clone was seen (once, few, many), or a class if it is expanded.

V gene,J gene,clone size,D gene,CDR3 length,CDR3 protein,CDR3 DNA
TRBV7-9,TRBJ1-5,NA,TRBD1,13,CASSLQGGQPQHF,TGTGCCAGCAGCTTACAGGGGGGGCAGCCCCAGCATTTT
TRBV7-9,TRBJ2-7,NA,TRBD2,14,CASSFPSGVGLVDF,TGTGCCAGCAGCTTCCCTAGCGGAGTGGGGCTCGTAGACTTC
TRBV6-5,TRBJ1-2,NA,TRBD1,13,CASSLTGAHGYTF,TGTGCCAGCAGCCTGACAGGGGCCCATGGCTACACCTTC
TRBV10-2,TRBJ2-7,few,TRBD2,15,CASSEMTSGSPEQYF,TGCGCCAGCAGTGAGATGACTAGCGGGAGTCCCGAGCAGTACTTC
TRBV15,TRBJ1-5,NA,NA,14,CATTQRASNQPQHF,TGTGCCACCACCCAGAGGGCAAGTAATCAGCCCCAGCATTTT
TRBV9,TRBJ1-4,NA,NA,17,CASSAGAGTGGVEKLFF,TGTGCCAGCAGCGCTGGCGCTGGGACGGGGGGAGTGGAAAAACTGTTTTTT
TRBV27,TRBJ1-1,NA,NA,16,CASSPTVWEANTEAFF,TGTGCCAGCAGTCCTACGGTCTGGGAAGCGAACACTGAAGCTTTCTTT
TRBV28,TRBJ1-1,NA,NA,17,CASSFFQGVVGSTEAFF,TGTGCCAGCAGTTTCTTTCAGGGAGTGGTGGGGAGCACTGAAGCTTTCTTT
TRBV10-3,TRBJ1-1,NA,NA,15,CAISEYEGLNTEAFF,TGTGCCATCAGTGAGTACGAGGGGTTGAACACTGAAGCTTTCTTT
TRBV7-9,TRBJ1-1,NA,TRBD1,18,CASIFWRTGTTMNTEAFF,TGTGCCAGCATCTTCTGGAGGACAGGGACGACAATGAACACTGAAGCTTTCTTT
TRBV11-2,TRBJ1-2,NA,NA,13,CASREGGLHGYTF,TGTGCCAGCAGGGAGGGGGGCCTCCATGGCTACACCTTC
TRBV5-1,TRBJ2-1,NA,TRBD1,19,CASSLVFQGAGTNHNEQFF,TGCGCCAGCAGCTTGGTTTTCCAGGGGGCAGGAACCAACCACAATGAGCAGTTCTTC
TRBV7-9,TRBJ2-7,NA,NA,14,CASSFATAYYEQYF,TGTGCCAGCAGCTTCGCGACCGCTTACTACGAGCAGTACTTC
TRBV27,TRBJ2-1,NA,NA,14,CASRTQGRHNEQFF,TGTGCCAGCAGGACCCAGGGACGCCACAATGAGCAGTTCTTC
TRBV7-9,TRBJ2-5,NA,TRBD1,15,CASSLLRTGDETQYF,TGTGCCAGCAGCTTACTTAGGACAGGGGATGAGACCCAGTACTTC
TRBV14,TRBJ2-7,NA,TRBD1,13,CASSHVQGYEQYF,TGTGCCAGCAGCCACGTACAGGGGTACGAGCAGTACTTC
TRBV19,TRBJ1-1,NA,NA,14,CATTQGFMNTEAFF,TGTGCCACTACCCAGGGATTCATGAACACTGAAGCTTTCTTT
TRBV15,TRBJ1-2,NA,TRBD1,16,CATSDPLQGANRGYTF,TGTGCCACCAGCGACCCCCTACAGGGGGCGAACAGGGGCTACACCTTC
TRBV25-1,TRBJ2-5,NA,TRBD1,15,CASSELRGRQETQYF,TGTGCCAGCAGTGAATTAAGGGGGCGGCAAGAGACCCAGTACTTC
TRBV27,TRBJ1-1,NA,NA,16,CASLRVMSRGNTEAFF,TGTGCCAGCCTCAGGGTAATGAGTCGCGGGAACACTGAAGCTTTCTTT